This TCR beta chain was captured in a study of CD8 T cells in ankylosing spondylitis (dated by TCRdb to 2016 to 2017). Some background on the complete study: T cell receptor beta repertoires were profiled in healthy donors and ankylosing spondylitis patients so that disease-linked TCR variants could be found. The full study cohort comprised some 27 ankylosing spondylitis patients and over 95 healthy donors. Samples of peripheral blood were taken, and for ankylosing spondylitis patients, synovial fluid was collected as well. General findings and caveats noted by the study authors: Some TCR beta motif variants had previously been reported in synovial fluid and blood of reactive arthritis patients, which suggested common disease-initiation mechanisms. The disease-linked clones were reported to be significantly enriched in matched synovial fluid samples from ankylosing spondylitis patients. A CD8+ phenotype was shown by the disease-linked clones, which were found at relatively low frequencies in peripheral blood. Blood from ankylosing spondylitis patients appeared to be characterized by a TCR beta motif made up of several highly homologous amino acid variants.

This clonotype was observed many times. This receptor's antigen is unknown. Per-nucleotide qualities are absent, and no much larger clonotype sits a single base away. This sample was sequenced with an Illumina HiSeq 2500. Quantitative 5'-RACE with molecular barcodes was used to prepare TCR beta libraries. Per the original workflow: Disease-linked TCR variants were identified with a new computational method built on a probabilistic model of VDJ rearrangement. Using fastp trimming at Q25 and MiXCR clonotype assembly, TCRdb reanalyzed the public sequencing data and kept in-frame beta chains. A single entry per CDR3 protein holds the most common genes and DNA from its merged rows. What appears here as the V and J calls and clone size reflects TCRdb's work, not the paper's. Present in this sample are 250,000 or so distinct CDR3 sequences, under 30% of which were seen just once. The top ten hold roughly 0.67% of the sample.

The sequencing input was blood, either unsorted or a sorted T cell fraction (not recorded which). The receptor was isolated from a male donor with ankylosing spondylitis or in good health (not recorded which).

CDR3 protein: CSARSARRNSYEQYF. The DNA is as follows: TGCAGTGCTAGGTCCGCCAGGCGAAACTCCTACGAGCAGTACTTC. The chain links TRBV20-1 with TRBJ2-7; no D gene can be assigned with confidence. CDR1 and CDR2 are drawn from the germline V gene (reference sequence): DFQATT, SNEGSKA. V sheds 3 bases and J sheds 0 bases, leaving 15 bases between their ends. From the cysteine through the phenylalanine, the CDR3 covers 15 amino acids. The only DNA kept is the CDR3, 45 bases in frame from the first base.